This TCR beta chain was identified in a study of blood T cell repertoires in COVID-19. Whole-study context: Sites across the United States, Italy and Spain contributed samples from acute and convalescent COVID-19. The analysed material was cDNA or gDNA that came from T cells, B-cell-depleted T cells, or PBMCs.

Original handling: Amplifying reference gene primers gave estimates of nucleated cell counts. The table came from immunoSEQ multiplex PCR; TCRdb's copy has only in-frame clones and leaves some out. From that table come the V and J calls and clone size; the DNA was used to work out D and trimming. Here the sample spans around 23,000 clones, about 70% being singletons. Sequenced: peripheral blood. This sequence was found in a man aged 50-60 years with COVID-19, enrolled during active disease.

The CDR3 sequence: CASSLVAGVKETQYF. The CDR3 coding sequence is TGTGCCAGCAGCTTAGTGGCGGGAGTCAAGGAGACCCAGTACTTC. The gene calls are TRBV11-3 and TRBJ2-5, with 7 bases lining up with TRBD2. Germline trimming cut 1 base from V and 5 bases from J; bases unmatched to any gene: 7. CDR1 is SGHNT, CDR2 YENEEA, per germline. The CDR3 runs 15 residues.